What follows are 12 T cell receptor beta chains derived from one specimen sequenced in a study of T cell repertoires in cytomegalovirus infection. TCRdb called the reads again in MiXCR, with one record for every CDR3 protein. The sample yields 630,000 or so distinct CDR3 sequences, 20% to 25% seen once. The sample taken for sequencing was CD8+ T cells from PBMCs. The receptors originated from a human donor in good health (CMV status not recorded). Some clones in this sample may be carry-over from other donors' samples.

The rearrangement links TRBV14 to TRBJ2-6; D remains ambiguous. V lost 3 bases and J lost 0, with 9 bases in between. CDR1 and CDR2 from the germline V gene are SGHDN and FVKESK. The CDR3 is 16 residues long. The DNA of the CDR3 is TGTGCCAGCAGCCAGTGGATTCTCTCTGGGGCCAACGTCCTGACTTTC. This codes for CASSQWILSGANVLTF.

This chain links TRBV20-1 with TRBJ2-7; D remains unclear. This CDR3 spans 11 amino acids. Germline V lookup: CDR1 DFQATT, CDR2 SNEGSKA (reference sequence). V dropped 2 bases and J dropped 3 bases, with 5 bases sitting between them. CDR3 loop: CSARHGYEQYV. The CDR3 DNA reads as TGCAGTGCTAGACACGGCTACGAGCAGTACGTC.

This clonotype was seen at least ten times. The gene calls are TRBV7-9 and TRBJ2-6; possible D gene TRBD2, 5 bases. CDR3 length equals 15 residues. CDR1 and CDR2 (germline): SEHNR, FQNEAQ (reference sequence). The V end was cut by 7 bases, the J end by 5 bases, with 15 bases between. DNA of the CDR3: TGTGCCAGCACCCAGCGGCGCGCACGGGCCAACGTCCTGACTTTC. Its protein is CASTQRRARANVLTF.

There are a few counts of this clonotype. The chain couples TRBV20-1 to TRBJ1-2, with D possibly matching TRBD1 (5 bases). V lost 6 bases, J lost 3 bases, and 20 bases lay in between. Looked up from germline, CDR1 is DFQATT and CDR2 is SNEGSKA (reference sequence). The CDR3 length is 15 residues. The CDR3 nucleotides read TGCAGTGCCCGAGTAGGCAGGGCGATCGACTATGGCTACACCTTC. It is translated as CSARVGRAIDYGYTF.

The table lists this clonotype with a few counts. The chain has TRBV11-1 and TRBJ2-7, with D unresolved. Germline values: CDR1 SGHAT, CDR2 FQDESV (reference sequence). V shed 1 base and J shed 3 bases, with 7 bases lying between them. The CDR3 extends over 13 amino acids. Here the CDR3 reads CASSLGMLYEQYV. The CDR3 region has the DNA TGTGCCAGCAGCTTAGGCATGCTCTACGAGCAGTACGTC.

In the case of this clonotype: One end of the junction fails to match germline, which may point to a read error. The rearrangement uses TRBV24-1 and TRBJ1-1; the match to TRBD1 covers 8 bases. CDR1 is KGHDR, CDR2 SFDVKD, per germline. The CDR3 runs 17 residues. CDR3 sequence (DNA): TGCGCCACCAGAGACAGGGGAGGTCAGGGCAAGAACACTGAAGCTTTCTTT. It yields the protein CATRDRGGQGKNTEAFF.

This clonotype was observed a handful of times. J is TRBJ2-2 and V is TRBV6-5; D remains ambiguous. Germline V lookup: CDR1 MNHEY, CDR2 SVGAGI. The V gene lost 4 bases and the J gene lost 3 bases, with 18 bases spanning the gap. CDR3 length: 17 residues. The CDR3: CASSSPAETVHTGELFF. In DNA, the CDR3 is TGTGCCAGCAGTTCCCCCGCTGAGACTGTGCACACCGGGGAGCTGTTTTTT.

Many counts were recorded for this clonotype. The chain has TRBV7-9 and TRBJ1-1; D may be TRBD1 (5 bases). The V gene's germline CDR1 is SEHNR and CDR2 FQNEAQ (reference sequence). This CDR3 comprises 16 residues. V was clipped by 1 base and J by 7 bases, with 19 bases between them. The CDR3 loop reads CASSLVFETASFEAFF. The CDR3 DNA sequence: TGTGCCAGCAGCTTAGTATTTGAGACAGCGTCTTTTGAAGCTTTCTTT.

This clonotype was counted at least ten times. The CDR3 here is CASSLGETSNYGYTF. The CDR3 bases are TGTGCCAGCAGCTTAGGCGAGACGTCTAACTATGGCTACACCTTC. The rearrangement links TRBV7-9 to TRBJ1-2; no clear D gene. The CDR3 runs 15 residues. Trimming removed 1 base from V and 0 bases from J, with 9 bases in between. CDR1 and CDR2 (germline): SEHNR, FQNEAQ (reference sequence). Complete variable domain (other parts from reference TRBV7-9 and TRBJ1-2): DTGVSQNPRHKITKRGQNVTFRCDPISEHNRLYWYRQTLGQGPEFLTYFQNEAQLEKSRLLSDRFSAERPKGSFSTLEIQRTEQGDSAMYLCASSLGETSNYGYTFGSGTRLTVV.

A note on this clonotype: A read error may produce the germline difference seen at one junction end. The V call is TRBV29-1, the J call TRBJ2-2, with a weak D call TRBD1 (6 bases). The V gene's germline CDR1 is SQVTM and CDR2 ANQGSEA. The CDR3 is 12 amino acids. CDR3 loop: CGVARGAGELFF. The CDR3 DNA sequence: TGCGGCGTTGCCAGGGGTGCCGGGGAGCTGTTTTTT.

In its sample, this clonotype was seen a few times. J is TRBJ2-1 and V is TRBV6-2 or TRBV6-3, with 8 bases that match TRBD1. The V segment lost 9 bases and the J segment 4 bases; nucleotides outside the gene matches: 2. CDR1 is MNHEY, CDR2 SVGEGT, per germline. This CDR3 has 12 amino acids. CDR3 region: CASQGAYNEQFF. The CDR3, as DNA: TGTGCCAGTCAGGGGGCTTACAATGAGCAGTTCTTC.

This clonotype was found many times. The V and J genes are TRBV7-9 and TRBJ2-1; TRBD1 matches 9 bases. From germline, CDR1 is SEHNR and CDR2 FQNEAQ (reference sequence). V shed 5 bases, J shed 7 bases, and the junction held 9 bases outside the gene matches. CDR3 length: 15 residues. The CDR3 DNA is TGTGCCAGCAGCGTACCGGGACAGGGTGTGAATGAGCAGTTCTTC. Translation gives CASSVPGQGVNEQFF.